These 17 T cell receptor beta chains originate from one sample sequenced in a study of vaccination and CD4 T cells after COVID-19. An Oncomine TCR Beta short-read assay was used to sequence the DNA from cultured CD4+ T cells. A single record per CDR3 protein comes from TCRdb applying MiXCR to the PCR reads. The sample yields around 19,000 distinct CDR3 sequences, over 50% seen once. Their antigens remain unidentified. Treatment in this sample: approximately nine-day PBMC culture with coronavirus spike peptide pools or control peptides (ViraFEST assay). The sequenced material came from CD4+ T cells from blood, cultured in vitro. These receptors all come from a human donor who had recovered from COVID-19.

This rearrangement joins TRBV28 to TRBJ1-5, with D uncertain. V was trimmed by 1 base and J by 0 bases, leaving 13 bases between them. The germline V gene encodes CDR1 MDHEN and CDR2 SYDVKM. The CDR3 covers 17 residues. CDR3 residues: CASSLSIGIFSNQPQHF. The DNA of the CDR3 is TGTGCCAGCAGTTTATCGATTGGGATTTTTAGCAATCAGCCCCAGCATTTT.

The gene calls are TRBV20-1 and TRBJ1-2; 8 bases match TRBD1. The CDR3 loop spans 14 amino acids. CDR1 is DFQATT, CDR2 SNEGSKA, per germline (reference sequence). The V segment lost 1 base and the J segment 4 bases; nucleotides outside the gene matches: 5. The CDR3 sequence is CSARGGTGVYGYTF. The DNA of the CDR3 is TGCAGTGCTAGAGGGGGGACAGGCGTCTATGGCTACACCTTC.

The CDR3 DNA sequence: TGTGCCAGCAGTTTAGGGGCTCTCTCTGGAAACACCATATATTTT. Protein sequence: CASSLGALSGNTIYF. The chain has TRBV12-3 or TRBV12-4 and TRBJ1-3; D is uncertain. V lost 1 base and J 0 bases, leaving 7 bases between the germline ends. The CDR3 is made up of 15 amino acids.

The chain is built from TRBV6-2 or TRBV6-3 and TRBJ2-4, with D unresolved. This CDR3 has 15 residues. Germline V gene data show CDR1 as MNHEY and CDR2 as SVGEGT. V lost 6 bases and J 6 bases, leaving 18 bases between the germline ends. CDR3 coding DNA: TGTGCCAGCAGATTCTCGAACACAGAGAGAAACATTCAGTACTTC. Its translation is CASRFSNTERNIQYF.

This clonotype was detected once. This chain uses TRBV6-1 with TRBJ1-1, with 9 bases lining up with TRBD1. In germline, CDR1 is MNHNS, CDR2 SASEGT. This CDR3 has 14 amino acids. V gave up 7 bases and J gave up 2 bases; unmatched junction bases: 5. Here the CDR3 reads CASNRDRDNTEAFF. The CDR3 DNA follows: TGTGCCAGCAACCGGGACAGGGATAACACTGAAGCTTTCTTT.

The chain is built from TRBV18 and TRBJ1-5, with D tentatively TRBD1 (6 bases). Germline CDR1 is KGHSH and CDR2 is LQKENI. The length of the CDR3 is 16 residues. The V and J ends lost 6 bases and 9 bases respectively, with 24 bases between them. Written as DNA, the CDR3 is TGTGCCAGCTCCTCCTTCCGTTCGGGGGCCCTCGGGCCCCAGCATTTT. The encoded protein is CASSSFRSGALGPQHF.

There are a few counts of this clonotype. This chain joins TRBV10-3 and TRBJ2-1, with TRBD1 matching 8 bases. Germline loops: CDR1 ENHRY, CDR2 SYGVKD. This CDR3 comprises 13 residues. Trimming cost V 6 bases and J 7 bases; bases outside gene matches: 5. CDR3 bases: TGTGCCATCAGGGGGACAGGTTCGAATGAGCAGTTCTTC. Translated, it gives CAIRGTGSNEQFF.

The V gene is TRBV6-5, the J gene TRBJ2-2; D gene uncertain. Trimming shortened V by 4 bases and J by 4 bases, and 10 bases separated the two germline ends. This CDR3 is 14 amino acids long. The germline V gene encodes CDR1 MNHEY and CDR2 SVGAGI. The CDR3 DNA reads TGTGCCAGCAGTTCCTACAGAGGCACCGGGGAGCTGTTTTTT. This translates into CASSSYRGTGELFF.

The table lists this clonotype with a few counts. This chain connects TRBV7-3 to TRBJ1-1; unclear D gene. The CDR3 runs to 13 residues. V lost 4 bases to trimming and J lost 1 base, with 7 bases between them. Germline V gene data show CDR1 as SGHTA and CDR2 as FQGTGA. Here the CDR3 reads CASSSQKNTEAFF. CDR3 DNA: TGTGCCAGCAGCTCTCAGAAGAACACTGAAGCTTTCTTT.

The J gene is TRBJ2-3, the V gene TRBV6-1, with 7 bases lining up with TRBD1. Germline V gene data show CDR1 as MNHNS and CDR2 as SASEGT. V was clipped by 8 bases and J by 1 base; unmatched bases: 3. There are 13 residues in the CDR3. The CDR3 reads CASRQGGTDTQYF. DNA of the CDR3: TGTGCCAGCCGACAGGGTGGCACAGATACGCAGTATTTT.

This chain connects TRBV6-5 to TRBJ2-7; D gene unclear. V dropped 2 bases and J dropped 3 bases, with 14 bases sitting between them. CDR3 size: 15 residues. The germline CDR1 and CDR2 sequences are MNHEY and SVGAGI. The CDR3 here is CASSYGDDVIYEQYF. The CDR3 coding sequence is TGTGCCAGCAGTTACGGAGATGATGTGATCTACGAGCAGTACTTC.

The chain combines TRBV27 with TRBJ2-1; TRBD1 is a possible D gene (6 bases). V was cut by 3 bases and J by 9 bases, with 24 bases left in between. CDR1 is MNHEY, CDR2 SMNVEV, per germline (reference sequence). CDR3 size: 17 residues. Here the CDR3 reads CASSFLSTGQSAGEQFF. The DNA for the CDR3 is TGTGCCAGCAGTTTCCTTTCGACAGGCCAGTCTGCTGGTGAGCAGTTCTTC.

This chain uses TRBV5-1 with TRBJ2-1; TRBD1 agrees at 10 bases. Germline values: CDR1 SGHRS, CDR2 YFSETQ. J gave up 2 bases and V 7 bases, and 3 bases lay outside the gene matches. This CDR3 has 14 residues. The CDR3 DNA sequence: TGCGCCAGCCGGGACAGGGGCCCCTACAATGAGCAGTTCTTC. Its translation: CASRDRGPYNEQFF.

In this sample, this clonotype turned up once. The V and J genes are TRBV11-3 and TRBJ1-5; D is possibly TRBD1 (6 bases). The germline V gene encodes CDR1 SGHNT and CDR2 YENEEA. Trimming stripped 10 bases from V and 5 bases from J, with 21 bases between. The CDR3 length is 15 residues. CDR3 sequence reads: CANLVYSGAYQPQHF. Written as DNA, the CDR3 is TGTGCCAACTTGGTGTATTCGGGGGCCTATCAGCCCCAGCATTTT. The complete variable domain, with remaining parts taken from reference TRBV11-3 and TRBJ1-5, reads EAGVVQSPRYKIIEKKQPVAFWCNPISGHNTLYWYLQNLGQGPELLIRYENEEAVDDSQLPKDRFSAERLKGVDSTLKIQPAELGDSAVYLCANLVYSGAYQPQHFGDGTRLSIL.

This clonotype was seen a few times. The gene calls are TRBV6-5 and TRBJ2-7; D unclear. Germline CDR1 MNHEY, CDR2 SVGAGI. This CDR3 has 15 amino acids. The germline V and J ends were trimmed by 0 bases and 2 bases, with 11 bases remaining between them. The CDR3 bases are TGTGCCAGCAGTTACTCCCCTAGGCCTACCTACGAGCAGTACTTC. Translating gives CASSYSPRPTYEQYF.

This clonotype was counted between two and nine times. The V gene is TRBV6-5, the J gene TRBJ1-2; D perhaps matches TRBD1 (5 bases). The CDR3 runs 13 residues. From germline, CDR1 is MNHEY and CDR2 SVGAGI. V shed 2 bases and J shed 7 bases, with 11 bases lying between them. In DNA, the CDR3 is TGTGCCAGCAGTTACGAGGAGGGGATTGGCTACACCTTC. Protein sequence: CASSYEEGIGYTF.

This clonotype appeared a few times. The chain joins TRBV6-1 to TRBJ1-5, with a tentative D call TRBD1 (6 bases). V lost 6 bases and J 11 bases, leaving 20 bases between the germline ends. CDR3 length: 14 residues. The V gene's germline CDR1 is MNHNS and CDR2 SASEGT. The CDR3 DNA reads TGTGCCAGCAGACAGGGAGGGGTATTTACGGCCCAGCATTTT. Its protein product is CASRQGGVFTAQHF.